The 11 T cell receptor beta chains given below trace back to one sample, sequenced in a study of blood T cell repertoires in COVID-19. Libraries were prepared by immunoSEQ multiplex PCR; TCRdb keeps only in-frame clonotypes and omits some of them. The table records fewer than 55,000 clones, around 86% of them present only once. Sequencing was done on a sample of peripheral blood. These TCRs come from a woman aged 55-75 years with acute or convalescent COVID-19.

The CDR3 nucleotides are TGTGCCAGTAGTATTTCGGGGTCTGAGATGAACACTGAAGCTTTCTTT. Protein product: CASSISGSEMNTEAFF. V is TRBV19 and J is TRBJ1-1; no reliable D call. V dropped 3 bases and J dropped 0 bases, with 14 bases sitting between them. CDR3 length equals 16 residues. Germline CDR1 is LNHDA and CDR2 is SQIVND (reference sequence).

This clone was observed once. The chain has TRBV19 and TRBJ1-1; possibly TRBD1 for D (5 bases). Germline V gene sequence: CDR1 LNHDA, CDR2 SQIVND (reference sequence). The CDR3 covers 16 residues. Trimming removed 4 bases from V and 0 bases from J, with 15 bases in between. The CDR3 sequence is CASSTRVNRVNTEAFF. The CDR3 nucleotides are TGTGCCAGTAGTACCAGGGTGAATCGGGTGAACACTGAAGCTTTCTTT.

This chain uses TRBV5-1 with TRBJ1-4, with 7 positions matching TRBD1. The V and J ends lost 3 bases and 7 bases, in that order; junction bases with no gene match: 6. Germline loops: CDR1 SGHRS, CDR2 YFSETQ. The CDR3 is 14 residues long. The CDR3 DNA is TGCGCCAGCAGCTCGTACCGGGACAGTGAAAAACTGTTTTTT. Translated, it gives CASSSYRDSEKLFF.

The chain has TRBV4-1 and TRBJ1-1; D is uncertain. Per germline, CDR1 MGHRA and CDR2 YSYEKL. Trimming pared 0 bases from V and 5 bases from J, leaving 13 bases between. The CDR3 contains 15 residues. CDR3 coding DNA: TGCGCCAGCAGCCAAGACCCCATACTCTGGACTGAAGCTTTCTTT. Translating gives CASSQDPILWTEAFF.

This clone occurred a few times. The chain's CDR3 is CASSVAGVTGELFF. The CDR3 bases are TGTGCCAGCAGCGTCGCGGGTGTCACCGGGGAGCTGTTTTTT. The rearrangement joins TRBV9 to TRBJ2-2; a weak D match, TRBD2 (5 bases). There are 14 residues in the CDR3. V lost 2 bases and J 4 bases, leaving 9 bases between the germline ends. Germline V lookup: CDR1 SGDLS, CDR2 YYNGEE.

The genes are TRBV2 and TRBJ1-2, with 10 bases identical to TRBD1. V shed 6 bases and J 0 bases; nucleotides not matched to a gene: 7. Germline CDR1 is SNHLY and CDR2 is FYNNEI. The CDR3 extends over 16 amino acids. CDR3 amino acids: CASRPRDRGPNYGYTF. The CDR3 DNA sequence: TGTGCCAGCAGGCCCCGGGACAGGGGTCCTAACTATGGCTACACCTTC.

This clone appeared once. The genes are TRBV10-2 and TRBJ1-1; D remains unclear. Looked up from germline, CDR1 is WSHSY and CDR2 is SAAADI. Trimming cost V 2 bases and J 0 bases, with 10 bases left between them. This CDR3 contains 15 residues. This CDR3 is CASSEGPGLNTEAFF. The CDR3 nucleotides read TGCGCCAGCAGTGAGGGCCCGGGTTTGAACACTGAAGCTTTCTTT.

The V and J genes are TRBV5-1 and TRBJ2-7, with D uncertain. CDR1 and CDR2 (germline): SGHRS, YFSETQ. V lost 2 bases and J 3 bases, leaving 9 bases between the germline ends. CDR3 length: 13 residues. The CDR3 sequence: CASSFLADYEQYF. The DNA of the CDR3 is TGCGCCAGCAGCTTCCTGGCAGACTACGAGCAGTACTTC.

The chain combines TRBV7-2 with TRBJ2-3; 10 nucleotides match TRBD2. J was trimmed by 5 bases and V by 5 bases; bases with no gene match: 7. The CDR3 is 15 amino acids. Germline CDR1 is SGHTA and CDR2 is FQGNSA. CDR3 sequence (DNA): TGTGCCAGCAGCCTGGCCACTAGCGGGAAAGATACGCAGTATTTT. This encodes CASSLATSGKDTQYF.

This clone was counted a few times. The J gene is TRBJ1-1, the V gene TRBV2; TRBD1 matches at 7 bases. V shed 4 bases, J shed 8 bases, and the junction held 4 bases outside the gene matches. Germline V gives CDR1 SNHLY, CDR2 FYNNEI. The CDR3 consists of 12 residues. The CDR3 DNA follows: TGTGCCAGCAGTGGAGGACAGGACGAAGCTTTCTTT. Translating gives CASSGGQDEAFF.

This chain joins TRBV6-5 and TRBJ1-1; a possible D gene is TRBD1 (6 bases). V lost 2 bases, J lost 0 bases, and 10 bases lay in between. Germline CDR1 reads MNHEY; CDR2 reads SVGAGI. This CDR3 region has 15 residues. In DNA, the CDR3 is TGTGCCAGCAGTTACGGACAGTCACTGAACACTGAAGCTTTCTTT. Protein product: CASSYGQSLNTEAFF.